The clone carrying this T cell receptor beta chain was recorded only once. This entry is derived from a study of blood T cell repertoires in COVID-19. Here immunoSEQ multiplex PCR was the method, and the copy in TCRdb shows in-frame clones only, minus some. The sample includes about 160,000 clones, approximately 88% of them seen just once. The CDR3 runs to 17 residues. Germline loops: CDR1 SGHVS, CDR2 FNYEAQ. The ends lost 5 bases at V and 5 bases at J; junction bases unmatched: 12. Sequencing input: peripheral blood. This clonotype originated in a woman aged 80 or over with active or convalescent COVID-19. The chain employs TRBV7-6 and TRBJ2-7; 13 nucleotides line up with TRBD2. The CDR3 DNA reads as TGTGCCAGCAGCCCAGAGGCCCTACTAGCGGGGGGGCACGAGCAGTACTTC. The encoded protein is CASSPEALLAGGHEQYF.